The 26 T cell receptor beta chains below come from one sample, sequenced in a study of T cells in Graves' hyperthyroidism and ophthalmopathy. TCR beta CDR3 sequences were amplified from RNA transcripts. TCR CDR3 underwent first-round RT-PCR with the HTBI primer set. In TCRdb, the multiplex PCR reads were re-called with MiXCR into one record per CDR3 protein. The sample carries a few hundred thousand distinct CDR3 sequences, roughly 18% recorded once. The source material was blood. Source of these receptors: a woman aged 18 to 35 with Graves' ophthalmopathy.

This clonotype was detected ten times or more. The V gene is TRBV20-1, the J gene TRBJ2-7, with D uncertain. CDR3 length: 12 residues. Germline V gene lookup returns CDR1 DFQATT and CDR2 SNEGSKA (reference sequence). Trimming stripped 5 bases from V and 4 bases from J, with 12 bases between. CDR3 protein: CSAGVQWYEQYF. CDR3 bases: TGCAGTGCTGGAGTACAGTGGTACGAGCAGTACTTC.

This clonotype was seen ten or more times. J is TRBJ1-2 and V is TRBV27; D not certain. Per germline, CDR1 MNHEY and CDR2 SMNVEV (reference sequence). CDR3 size: 13 residues. Trimming removed 5 bases at V and 6 bases at J, with 13 bases between. The CDR3 coding sequence is TGTGCCAGCAGTACGGTCGGGGATCATGGCTACACCTTC. This encodes CASSTVGDHGYTF.

This clonotype was seen repeatedly, ten times or more. V is TRBV28 and J is TRBJ1-1; 10 bases align to TRBD1. From germline, CDR1 is MDHEN and CDR2 SYDVKM. Losses at the gene ends were 6 bases for V and 7 bases for J; bases not matched to a gene: 8. The CDR3 extends over 14 amino acids. CDR3 sequence reads: CASSRTGGSYEAFF. In DNA, the CDR3 is TGTGCCAGCAGCCGGACAGGGGGTAGTTATGAAGCTTTCTTT.

V usage is TRBV4-2 and J usage is TRBJ2-7; 11 nucleotides match TRBD1. Trimming removed 0 bases from V and 3 bases from J; junction bases left unmatched: 4. There are 16 residues in the CDR3. From germline, CDR1 is LGHNA and CDR2 YNFKEQ. DNA of the CDR3: TGTGCCAGCAGCCAAGAAGGTGGGACAGGGGGCTACGAGCAGTACTTC. Translating it yields CASSQEGGTGGYEQYF.

With respect to this clonotype: The conserved phenylalanine or tryptophan normally closing the CDR3 is absent here, so this likely arose from a read error. The CDR3 loop reads CASSRAGGSYNSPLHL. The CDR3, as DNA: TGTGCCAGCAGTAGAGCTGGGGGCTCCTATAATTCACCCCTCCACCTT. The chain is built from TRBV28 and TRBJ1-6; D is perhaps TRBD1 (5 bases). Germline CDR1 MDHEN, CDR2 SYDVKM. This CDR3 has 16 amino acids. Trimming left V 5 bases short and J 0 bases short, with 11 bases between.

This clonotype was observed many times. The J gene is TRBJ2-5, the V gene TRBV2; D gene unclear. V lost 7 bases and J lost 2, with 8 bases in between. Germline V gene data show CDR1 as SNHLY and CDR2 as FYNNEI. The CDR3 has 12 amino acids. The CDR3 coding sequence is TGTGCCAGCATAGAACGTCAAGAGACCCAGTACTTC. It encodes CASIERQETQYF.

The chain employs TRBV20-1 and TRBJ1-5; D call uncertain. The CDR3 extends over 14 amino acids. Trimming took off 4 bases at V and 7 bases at J, with 17 bases between the two ends. The germline gives CDR1 DFQATT, CDR2 SNEGSKA (reference sequence). CDR3 amino acids: CSANEGGLEQPQHF. Written as DNA, the CDR3 is TGCAGTGCTAATGAGGGCGGGCTGGAGCAGCCCCAGCATTTT.

In nucleotides, the CDR3 is TGTGCCAGCAGTTTAGTTATCGGGACTAGCGGGAAGGGTGAGCAGTTCTTC. It yields the protein CASSLVIGTSGKGEQFF. The V call is TRBV27, the J call TRBJ2-1; 13 nucleotides agree with TRBD2. V shed 2 bases and J 9 bases; nucleotides not matched to a gene: 10. The CDR3 has 17 residues. The germline CDR1 and CDR2 sequences are MNHEY and SMNVEV (reference sequence).

This clonotype was seen repeatedly, ten times or more. The chain joins TRBV12-3 or TRBV12-4 to TRBJ1-2; D is possibly TRBD1 (6 bases). Trimming left V 3 bases short and J 7 bases short, with 9 bases between. The CDR3 is 12 amino acids. The CDR3 is CASSFWGAGYTF. DNA for the CDR3: TGTGCCAGCAGTTTTTGGGGGGCTGGCTACACCTTC.

This clonotype was seen at least ten times. This chain links TRBV6-1 with TRBJ2-7; D is possibly TRBD1 (6 bases). The V end lost 6 bases, the J end lost 4 bases, and 16 bases lay between the germline ends. Germline CDR1 and CDR2: MNHNS and SASEGT. The CDR3 runs 14 residues. The CDR3 nucleotides are TGTGCCAGCAGATCCTTGGGGGCGCGGTACGAGCAGTACTTC. Translating it yields CASRSLGARYEQYF.

This clonotype was counted many times. The rearrangement joins TRBV28 to TRBJ1-2, with 8 bases matching TRBD1. The V and J ends lost 7 bases and 7 bases, in that order; junction bases with no gene match: 8. The CDR3 covers 13 residues. The V gene's germline CDR1 is MDHEN and CDR2 SYDVKM. The CDR3 coding sequence is TGTGCCAGCACCCTCAACAGGGGGGCTGGCTACACCTTC. Translating it yields CASTLNRGAGYTF.

The chain carries TRBV20-1 and TRBJ2-3, with TRBD1 matching over 11 bases. The V gene's germline CDR1 is DFQATT and CDR2 SNEGSKA (reference sequence). This CDR3 is 12 amino acids long. CDR3 nucleotide sequence: TGCAGCGGACAGGGGGCAACAGATACGCAGTATTTT. This codes for CSGQGATDTQYF.

This clonotype was detected many times. The V call is TRBV20-1, the J call TRBJ2-3, with no clear D. This CDR3 spans 12 amino acids. Trimming shortened V by 3 bases and J by 6 bases, and 10 bases separated the two germline ends. The germline gives CDR1 DFQATT, CDR2 SNEGSKA (reference sequence). DNA for the CDR3: TGCAGTGCTAGGGTGAATGGGGATACGCAGTATTTT. It specifies CSARVNGDTQYF.

This clonotype has just a few counts. The chain recombines TRBV9 with TRBJ1-2; a possible D gene is TRBD1 (5 bases). CDR3 size: 14 residues. V lost 3 bases and J 5 bases, leaving 14 bases between the germline ends. Germline-derived CDR1 and CDR2 are SGDLS and YYNGEE. CDR3 amino acids: CASSEGWDPYGYTF. CDR3 nucleotide sequence: TGTGCCAGCAGCGAGGGGTGGGACCCTTATGGCTACACCTTC.

This clonotype was counted ten times or more. The chain uses TRBV12-3 or TRBV12-4 and TRBJ1-1, with 8 nucleotides matching TRBD1. With 3 bases clipped from V and 2 bases from J, the junction kept 5 bases outside the gene matches. The CDR3 runs to 15 residues. The CDR3 protein is CASSLTGAGNTEAFF. CDR3 nucleotide sequence: TGTGCCAGCAGTTTGACAGGGGCGGGAAACACTGAAGCTTTCTTT.

CDR3 nucleotide sequence: TGTGCCACCAGTGATTTGACCAGTGATCAGCCCCAGCATTTT. It translates to CATSDLTSDQPQHF. V is TRBV24-1 and J is TRBJ1-5; D not certain. CDR1 and CDR2 from the germline V gene are KGHDR and SFDVKD. The CDR3 has 14 residues. Trimming stripped 0 bases from V and 5 bases from J, with 7 bases between.

V gene TRBV29-1 combines with J gene TRBJ2-7; TRBD2 agrees at 8 bases. V was pared by 7 bases and J by 4 bases, with 9 bases of the junction left unmatched. Germline CDR1 is SQVTM and CDR2 is ANQGSEA. CDR3 size: 13 residues. The CDR3 DNA reads as TGCAGCGCCATAGGGCGGGGGGAATACGAGCAGTACTTC. Its translation: CSAIGRGEYEQYF.

In its sample, this clonotype was seen many times. This chain links TRBV20-1 with TRBJ2-7; 9 bases line up with TRBD2. Germline V gene sequence: CDR1 DFQATT, CDR2 SNEGSKA (reference sequence). Trimming cost V 5 bases and J 0 bases; bases outside gene matches: 5. The CDR3 covers 14 residues. The CDR3 nucleotides are TGCAGTGCTGAAATAGCGGGGGCCTCCTACGAGCAGTACTTC. It codes for CSAEIAGASYEQYF.

This clonotype appeared a few times. This chain joins TRBV6-5 and TRBJ1-1; D not resolved. Germline V lookup: CDR1 MNHEY, CDR2 SVGAGI. Trimming took 0 bases from V and 7 from J, leaving 18 bases between them. The CDR3 runs to 16 residues. CDR3 DNA sequence: TGTGCCAGCAGTTACTCGATTATCGGGAGCGTAGTTGAAGCTTTCTTT. Its translation: CASSYSIIGSVVEAFF.

This chain links TRBV14 with TRBJ2-5, with TRBD2 matching 9 bases. There are 16 residues in the CDR3. V was clipped by 4 bases and J by 5 bases; unmatched bases: 11. Germline CDR1 is SGHDN and CDR2 is FVKESK. The CDR3 loop is CASSLLAGGPDETQYF. In DNA form, the CDR3 reads TGTGCCAGCAGCCTACTGGCGGGAGGGCCTGATGAGACCCAGTACTTC.

This clonotype has at least ten counts. This chain connects TRBV28 to TRBJ1-2, with 8 bases identical to TRBD1. Germline V gene sequence: CDR1 MDHEN, CDR2 SYDVKM. V lost 4 bases to trimming and J lost 5 bases; unmatched junction nucleotides: 6. The CDR3 has 14 amino acids. As DNA, the CDR3 is TGTGCCAGCAGTTCGGACAGGGACCTTTATGGCTACACCTTC. Translated: CASSSDRDLYGYTF.

Of note for this clonotype: The junction departs from germline at one end; a sequencing error may be responsible. The chain employs TRBV6-9 and TRBJ2-1, with 9 bases fitting TRBD2. There are 20 residues in the CDR3. In germline, CDR1 is MNHGY, CDR2 SVAAGI. The CDR3 is CASSYRVAGEVVGSYNEQFF. The CDR3 nucleotides are TGTGCTAGCAGTTACCGGGTAGCGGGAGAAGTAGTGGGTTCCTACAATGAGCAGTTCTTC.

The table lists this clonotype with many counts. The chain combines TRBV3-1 with TRBJ1-5, with D possibly matching TRBD1 (6 bases). There are 15 residues in the CDR3. The germline V gene encodes CDR1 LGHDT and CDR2 YNNKEL (reference sequence). Trimming pared 4 bases from V and 0 bases from J, leaving 10 bases between. DNA for the CDR3: TGTGCCAGCAGCCCGGGGACATATAGCAATCAGCCCCAGCATTTT. Amino acids: CASSPGTYSNQPQHF.

This clonotype has a handful of counts. The chain couples TRBV4-2 to TRBJ1-5, with 8 bases matching TRBD1. CDR3 length: 15 residues. Looked up from germline, CDR1 is LGHNA and CDR2 is YNFKEQ. The junction had 6 bases not matched to a gene; V was cut back by 1 base and J by 7 bases. Here the CDR3 DNA reads TGTGCCAGCAGCCAAGCCCTGGACAGGGTGCAGCCCCAGCATTTT. Its translation: CASSQALDRVQPQHF.

In its sample, this clonotype was seen a few times. This chain uses TRBV7-2 with TRBJ1-5; D not certain. This CDR3 region has 12 residues. Germline V CDR1 and CDR2: SGHTA, FQGNSA. Deletions cut 4 bases from V and 6 bases from J, with 7 bases between. The CDR3 loop is CASSSSAQPQHF. The CDR3 DNA reads as TGTGCCAGCAGCTCGTCAGCTCAGCCCCAGCATTTT.

This clonotype has ten or more counts. The chain combines TRBV27 with TRBJ1-2, with a weak D call TRBD1 (5 bases). Per germline, CDR1 MNHEY and CDR2 SMNVEV (reference sequence). This CDR3 comprises 13 residues. The V end was cut by 8 bases, the J end by 6 bases, with 16 bases between. CDR3 bases: TGTGCCAGCTCCCCCTTTGACAGAAATGGCTACACCTTC. Protein product: CASSPFDRNGYTF.